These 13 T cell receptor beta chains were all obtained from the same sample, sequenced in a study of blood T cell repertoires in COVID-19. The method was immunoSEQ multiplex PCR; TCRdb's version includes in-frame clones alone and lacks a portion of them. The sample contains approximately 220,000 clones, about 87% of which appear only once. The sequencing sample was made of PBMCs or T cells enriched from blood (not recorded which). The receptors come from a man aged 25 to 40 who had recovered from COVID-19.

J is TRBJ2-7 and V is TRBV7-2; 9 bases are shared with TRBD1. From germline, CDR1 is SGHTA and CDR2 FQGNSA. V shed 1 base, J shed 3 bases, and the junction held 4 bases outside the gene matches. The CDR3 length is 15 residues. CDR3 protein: CASSLGGQGYYEQYF. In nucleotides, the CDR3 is TGTGCCAGCAGCTTAGGGGGACAGGGTTACTACGAGCAGTACTTC. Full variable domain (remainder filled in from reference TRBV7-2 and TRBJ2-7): GAGVSQSPSNKVTEKGKDVELRCDPISGHTALYWYRQSLGQGLEFLIYFQGNSAPDKSGLPSDRFSAERTGGSVSTLTIQRTQQEDSAVYLCASSLGGQGYYEQYFGPGTRLTVT.

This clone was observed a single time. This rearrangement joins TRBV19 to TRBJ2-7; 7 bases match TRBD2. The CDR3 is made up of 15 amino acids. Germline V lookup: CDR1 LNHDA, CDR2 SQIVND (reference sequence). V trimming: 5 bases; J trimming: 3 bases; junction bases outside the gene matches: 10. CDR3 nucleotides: TGTGCCAGTAGTCAGCTAGGCGGGAGTTACTACGAGCAGTACTTC. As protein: CASSQLGGSYYEQYF.

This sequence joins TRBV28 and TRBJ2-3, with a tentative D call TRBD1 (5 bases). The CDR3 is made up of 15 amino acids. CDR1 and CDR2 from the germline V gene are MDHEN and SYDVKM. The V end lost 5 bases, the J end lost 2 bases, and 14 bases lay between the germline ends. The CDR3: CASSEGRAHTDTQYF. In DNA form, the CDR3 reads TGTGCCAGCAGTGAAGGCAGGGCGCACACAGATACGCAGTATTTT.

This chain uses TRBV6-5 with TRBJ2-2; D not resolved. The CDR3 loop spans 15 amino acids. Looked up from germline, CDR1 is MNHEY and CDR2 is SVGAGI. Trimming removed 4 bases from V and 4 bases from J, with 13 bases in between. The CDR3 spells CASSSETTGTGELFF. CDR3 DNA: TGTGCCAGCAGTTCTGAAACAACGGGCACCGGGGAGCTGTTTTTT.

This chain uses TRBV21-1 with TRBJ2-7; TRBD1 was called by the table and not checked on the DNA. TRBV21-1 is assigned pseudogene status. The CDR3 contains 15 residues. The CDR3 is CASSRTGTIFYEQYF. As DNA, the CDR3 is TGTGCCAGCAGTAGGACAGGGACTATCTTTTACGAGCAGTACTTC.

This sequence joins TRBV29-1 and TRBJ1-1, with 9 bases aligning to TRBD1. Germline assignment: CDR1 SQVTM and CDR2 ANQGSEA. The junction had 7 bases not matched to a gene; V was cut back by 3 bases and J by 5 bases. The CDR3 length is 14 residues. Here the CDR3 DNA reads TGCAGCGTTGAGAGGGACAGGGTAACTACTGAAGCTTTCTTT. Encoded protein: CSVERDRVTTEAFF.

The CDR3 loop reads CATSVGAARGLWEKLFF. For the CDR3, the DNA is TGTGCCACCTCCGTGGGGGCGGCGAGGGGGCTCTGGGAAAAACTGTTTTTT. The gene calls are TRBV24-1 and TRBJ1-4; 7 bases agree with TRBD1. The CDR3 loop spans 17 amino acids. CDR1 and CDR2 (germline): KGHDR, SFDVKD. J gave up 8 bases and V 9 bases, and 20 bases lay outside the gene matches.

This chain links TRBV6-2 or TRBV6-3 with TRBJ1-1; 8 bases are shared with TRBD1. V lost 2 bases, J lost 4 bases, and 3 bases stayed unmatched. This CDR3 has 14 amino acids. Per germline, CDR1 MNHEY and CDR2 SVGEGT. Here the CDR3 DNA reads TGTGCCAGCAGTTACGGCCAGGGGGCCACTGAAGCTTTCTTT. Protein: CASSYGQGATEAFF.

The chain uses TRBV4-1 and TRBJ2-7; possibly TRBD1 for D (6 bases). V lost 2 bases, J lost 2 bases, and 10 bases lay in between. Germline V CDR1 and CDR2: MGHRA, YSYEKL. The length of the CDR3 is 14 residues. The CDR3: CASSQLGQTYEQYF. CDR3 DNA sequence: TGCGCCAGCAGCCAACTTGGACAGACCTACGAGCAGTACTTC.

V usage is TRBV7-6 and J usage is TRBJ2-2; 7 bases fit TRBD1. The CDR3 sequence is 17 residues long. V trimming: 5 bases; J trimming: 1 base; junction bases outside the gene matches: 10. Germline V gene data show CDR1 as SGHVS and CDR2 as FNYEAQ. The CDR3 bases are TGTGCCAGCAGCGCCCGGAGCTGGACAGGGAACACCGGGGAGCTGTTTTTT. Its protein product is CASSARSWTGNTGELFF. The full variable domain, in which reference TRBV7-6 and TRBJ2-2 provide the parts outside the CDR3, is GAGVSQSPRYKVTKRGQDVALRCDPISGHVSLYWYRQALGQGPEFLTYFNYEAQQDKSGLPNDRFSAERPEGSISTLTIQRTEQRDSAMYRCASSARSWTGNTGELFFGEGSRLTVL.

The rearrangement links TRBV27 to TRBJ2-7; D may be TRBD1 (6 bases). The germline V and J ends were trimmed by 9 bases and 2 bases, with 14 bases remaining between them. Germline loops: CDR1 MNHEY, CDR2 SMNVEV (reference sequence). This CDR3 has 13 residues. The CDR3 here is CASKGQLTYEQYF. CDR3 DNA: TGTGCCAGTAAAGGACAGTTAACCTACGAGCAGTACTTC.

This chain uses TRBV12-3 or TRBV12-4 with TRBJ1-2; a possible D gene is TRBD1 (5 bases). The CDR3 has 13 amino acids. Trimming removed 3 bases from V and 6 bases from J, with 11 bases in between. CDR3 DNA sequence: TGTGCCAGCAGTTTTTCCAGGGAGGATGGCTACACCTTC. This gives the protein CASSFSREDGYTF.

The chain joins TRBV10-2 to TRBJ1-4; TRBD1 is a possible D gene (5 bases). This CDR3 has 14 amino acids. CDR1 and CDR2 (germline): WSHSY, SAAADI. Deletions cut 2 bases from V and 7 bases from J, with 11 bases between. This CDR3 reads CASSEPGGFEKLFF. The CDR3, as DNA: TGCGCCAGCAGTGAGCCGGGGGGGTTTGAAAAACTGTTTTTT.